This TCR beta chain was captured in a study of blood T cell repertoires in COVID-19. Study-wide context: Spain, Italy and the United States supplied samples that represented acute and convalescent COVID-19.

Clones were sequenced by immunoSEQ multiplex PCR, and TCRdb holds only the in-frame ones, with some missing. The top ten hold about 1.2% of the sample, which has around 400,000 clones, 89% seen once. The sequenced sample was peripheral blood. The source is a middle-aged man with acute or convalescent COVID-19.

The CDR3 sequence: CASSSLVRGGREQFF. CDR3 DNA: TGTGCCAGCAGCTCCCTCGTCCGGGGGGGCAGGGAGCAGTTCTTC. V is TRBV11-2 and J is TRBJ2-1, with TRBD2 matching 8 bases. Unmatched junction bases numbered 12, after V lost 4 bases and J lost 10 bases. There are 15 residues in the CDR3. Looked up from germline, CDR1 is SGHAT and CDR2 is FQNNGV.